The 12 T cell receptor beta chains presented below share a single source sample, sequenced in a study of shared clonotypes between healthy human individuals. Only in-frame clones appear in the TCRdb table, and some are missing; sequencing was by immunoSEQ multiplex PCR. The sample records 1.5 million to 2.5 million clones, roughly 95% being singletons. CD45RO negativity and positive selection for CCR7 defined naive CD8 cells, a population that excluded terminally differentiated effector memory CD45RA+ cells. The sample taken for sequencing was naive CD8+ T cells sorted from blood. These receptors were obtained from a man aged 18 to 29 in good health.

The rearrangement links TRBV10-3 to TRBJ2-5; D could derive from TRBD1 or TRBD2 (5 bases each). Trimming shortened V by 4 bases and J by 1 base, and 13 bases separated the two germline ends. The CDR3 is 15 residues long. Per the germline V gene, CDR1 is ENHRY and CDR2 is SYGVKD. The CDR3 spells CAISAGAVSQETQYF. The CDR3 DNA follows: TGTGCCATCAGTGCCGGGGCCGTGAGCCAAGAGACCCAGTACTTC.

This sequence joins TRBV27 and TRBJ1-1; 7 bases map to TRBD1. CDR1 and CDR2 (germline): MNHEY, SMNVEV (reference sequence). The trim removed 4 bases at V and 6 bases at J, leaving 11 bases unmatched. This CDR3 spans 15 amino acids. The CDR3 DNA sequence: TGTGCCAGCAGTTCCCACCTGGGACAGTTCGCTGAAGCTTTCTTT. Amino acid sequence: CASSSHLGQFAEAFF.

To note about this clone: This same CDR3 is encoded by further DNA sequences in the sample. J is TRBJ2-1 and V is TRBV5-4; D is uncertain. CDR1 and CDR2 from the germline V gene are SGHNT and YYREEE (reference sequence). The CDR3 has 12 residues. The V and J ends lost 0 bases and 8 bases respectively, with 6 bases between them. CDR3 DNA: TGTGCCAGCAGCTTGGGGGGTGATGAGCAGTTCTTC. This gives the protein CASSLGGDEQFF.

The rearrangement uses TRBV5-6 and TRBJ1-3; D gene ambiguous. Trimming removed 4 bases from V and 0 bases from J, with 17 bases in between. Germline assignment: CDR1 SGHDT and CDR2 YYEEEE. The CDR3 has 17 residues. The CDR3: CASSGEAIKSSGNTIYF. DNA of the CDR3: TGTGCCAGCAGCGGGGAGGCTATCAAGAGCTCTGGAAACACCATATATTTT.

The rearrangement links TRBV19 to TRBJ1-5; no clear D. The CDR3 length is 13 residues. V dropped 6 bases and J dropped 0 bases, with 6 bases sitting between them. CDR1 and CDR2 from the germline V gene are LNHDA and SQIVND (reference sequence). The CDR3 DNA is TGTGCCAGTAGGGGAAATAGCAATCAGCCCCAGCATTTT. It specifies CASRGNSNQPQHF.

The rearrangement joins TRBV6-5 to TRBJ2-3; the D is unclear. Germline CDR1 and CDR2: MNHEY and SVGAGI. Trimming took off 5 bases at V and 5 bases at J, with 14 bases between the two ends. The CDR3 totals 14 residues. Here the CDR3 reads CASSLNPGEDTQYF. The CDR3 nucleotides are TGTGCCAGCAGTCTCAACCCTGGGGAAGATACGCAGTATTTT.

This rearrangement joins TRBV7-8 to TRBJ2-7; TRBD2 might be the D (6 bases). Germline CDR1 reads SGHVS; CDR2 reads FQNEAQ. V lost 5 bases, J lost 5 bases, and 16 bases lay in between. The CDR3 runs to 14 residues. CDR3 loop: CASSLEGQGNEQYF. The CDR3 nucleotides are TGTGCCAGCAGCCTGGAGGGTCAGGGTAACGAGCAGTACTTC.

The chain uses TRBV6-9 and TRBJ1-2; 8 positions agree with TRBD1. CDR3 length: 14 residues. After removal of 5 bases from V and 8 bases from J, the junction contained 10 bases not matched to a gene. Germline loops: CDR1 MNHGY, CDR2 SVAAGI. In DNA form, the CDR3 reads TGTGCCAGCAGTGGCCTCGGACAGGGCGGAGGCTACACCTTC. This codes for CASSGLGQGGGYTF.

V usage is TRBV4-3 and J usage is TRBJ2-1; D is perhaps TRBD2 (5 bases). CDR3 length: 18 residues. The germline gives CDR1 LGHNA, CDR2 YSLEER. The ends were cut back, 0 bases at V and 4 bases at J, with 19 bases in the middle. CDR3 amino acids: CASSQDTPGWELYNEQFF. The CDR3, as DNA: TGCGCCAGCAGCCAAGATACCCCGGGGTGGGAGCTATACAATGAGCAGTTCTTC.

CDR3 DNA sequence: TGTGCCAGCTCACCCACGGGTCCTCTGAACACTGAAGCTTTCTTT. Protein: CASSPTGPLNTEAFF. The rearrangement links TRBV18 to TRBJ1-1; D not resolved. Germline CDR1 and CDR2: KGHSH and LQKENI. V was clipped by 3 bases and J by 0 bases, with 11 bases between them. This CDR3 is 15 amino acids long. The whole variable domain, filled in from reference TRBV18 and TRBJ1-1, reads NAGVMQNPRHLVRRRGQEARLRCSPMKGHSHVYWYRQLPEEGLKFMVYLQKENIIDESGMPKERFSAEFPKEGPSILRIQQVVRGDSAAYFCASSPTGPLNTEAFFGQGTRLTVV.

This chain connects TRBV5-1 to TRBJ2-7; 9 bases agree with TRBD2. The CDR3 consists of 14 residues. CDR1 SGHRS and CDR2 YFSETQ come from the germline V gene. The V segment lost 0 bases and the J segment 5 bases; nucleotides outside the gene matches: 3. The CDR3 DNA reads as TGCGCCAGCAGCTTGGTGGGACTAGCAAACGAGCAGTACTTC. Amino acid sequence: CASSLVGLANEQYF.

This chain connects TRBV30 to TRBJ2-5, with D possibly being TRBD1 or TRBD2 (5 bases each). The DNA end favors TRBJ2-7, so the J call may be wrong. The CDR3 spans 14 residues. Looked up from germline, CDR1 is GTSNPN and CDR2 is SVGIG (reference sequence). The DNA for the CDR3 is TGTGCCTGGGCTGGGACCGGCTGGCAGGACGAGCAGTACTTC. This encodes CAWAGTGWQDEQYF.